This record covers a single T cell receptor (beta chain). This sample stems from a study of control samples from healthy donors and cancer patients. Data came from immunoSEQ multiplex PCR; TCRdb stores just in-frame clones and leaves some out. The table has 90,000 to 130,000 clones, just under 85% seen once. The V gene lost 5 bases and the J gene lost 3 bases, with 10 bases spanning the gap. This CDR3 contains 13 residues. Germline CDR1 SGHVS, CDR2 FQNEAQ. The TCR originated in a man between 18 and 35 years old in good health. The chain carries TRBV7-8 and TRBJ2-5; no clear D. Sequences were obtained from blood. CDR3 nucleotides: TGTGCCAGCAGCCGGGCTGCGGAAGAGACCCAGTACTTC. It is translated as CASSRAAEETQYF. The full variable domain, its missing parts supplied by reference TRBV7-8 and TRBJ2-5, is GAGVSQSPRYKVAKRGQDVALRCDPISGHVSLFWYQQALGQGPEFLTYFQNEAQLDKSGLPSDRFFAERPEGSVSTLKIQRTQQEDSAVYLCASSRAAEETQYFGPGTRLLVL.